Included here is one TCR beta chain sequence, with context. Its antigen is still unknown. The junction shows a germline mismatch at one end, possibly a read error. The patients picked for sequencing were ones in whom flow cytometry had shown an expansion of CD8+CD57+ cells. Severe acquired aplastic anemia was diagnosed in all patients according to International Study of Aplastic Anemia and Agranulocytosis and Camitta criteria. No patient had received any therapy when blood was sampled. In this study, sorted CD4+ and CD8+ T cells from the blood of healthy subjects and of severe aplastic anemia patients had their TCR repertoires deep-sequenced. In the USA, patient enrollment took place under clinicaltrials.gov protocols 00001620, 01623167, 00001397, 00071045, 00081523 and 00961064. Ficoll-Paque density gradient centrifugation was used to isolate peripheral blood mononuclear cells. Before DNA extraction, CD4+ and CD8+ T cells were sorted with FACS or magnetic beads.

This sample was included in a study of CD8+CD57+ T cells in acquired aplastic anemia (dated by TCRdb to the late 2010s). Background for the entire study: DNA extracted from sorted CD4+ and CD8+ cells had a mean of approximately 3.3 ug, with a range of 0.2 to 27.4 ug. CD8+CD57+ expansion was defined as a frequency above the mean frequency observed in healthy subjects.

Here is what the overall study found, with its caveats: Fewer than 30 CD8+ CDR3 sequences were found in both patients and controls but appeared to be highly expressed in patients and within the immunodominant clones of the patients. Between patients and healthy controls, no significant difference in CD8+ Simpson's diversity was found (P=0.060).

TCR beta VDJ combination and CDR3 sequence profiling used genomic DNA as the template. TCR repertoire sequencing was run on an Illumina HiSeq 2000. As for how the authors treated the data: Repertoires were assessed using TRBV/TRBJ rearrangement plots, CDR3 size and DJ length profiles, and Simpson's diversity index. The immunodominant clone was defined as the most abundant DNA sequence in deep sequencing data. CDR3 amino acid sequences were screened for sharing across subjects and were compared with published repertoires and the VDJdb database. TCRdb reanalyzed the raw reads on its own, using fastp at Q25 for trimming and MiXCR for clone calling, and kept in-frame beta chains. Under each unique CDR3 protein, matching rows form one entry showing the most common genes and DNA. In this record, the V and J calls reflect TCRdb's handling and not the investigators' own analysis. Here the sample has 200,000 to 300,000 distinct CDR3 sequences; 82% occur a single time. The ten most abundant clones make up 42% of the sample.

The CDR3 contains 13 residues, cysteine and phenylalanine counted. Only the CDR3 region is kept as DNA, spanning 39 bases read in frame from base 1. According to the germline V gene (reference sequence), CDR1 reads DFQATT and CDR2 reads SNEGSKA. The receptor comes from a human donor with aplastic anemia. Material for sequencing was sorted CD4+, CD8+, or CD8+CD57+ T cells (not recorded which) from PBMCs. This receptor chain uses TRBV20-1 and TRBJ1-2; the D gene assignment is ambiguous. In nucleotides, the sequence is TGCAGCGCTAGAGATCGGTACGAGCAGTGCTACACCTTC. Protein translation: CSARDRYEQCYTF.